Below, one T cell receptor (beta chain) is given with its context. Its antigen has not been determined. No per-base quality is available; no much larger clone lies one base away. The source of the sample is a study of blood T cell repertoires in COVID-19 (dated by TCRdb to the early 2020s). About the investigation overall: Collaborator samples came from the United States, Italy and Spain and covered acute and convalescent phases of COVID-19. The prospective study material was composed of cDNA or gDNA derived from T cells, B-cell-depleted T cells, or PBMCs. Where HLA class I and class II types were available, the types were taken from metadata supplied by the sample provider, not from assay-based typing. The samples were drawn from two sources: the first 160 participants of the ongoing ImmuneRACE study, and approximately 1,300 subjects contributed by 6 global collaborators. A de-identified subject ID, COVID-19 status, age in years and sex were almost always included in the sample metadata. The repertoires were released in a freely available public database meant as a resource for research on the immune response to SARS-CoV-2. Deeply sampled blood TCRbeta repertoires from subjects exposed to, actively infected with, or recovered from COVID-19 were included in the dataset. The paper as a whole reports these results and caveats: The quantity of clinical and demographic metadata differed by source and by participant and was supplied without curation.

Inclusive of the bounding cysteine and phenylalanine, the CDR3 is 13 residues long. The kept DNA is CDR3 alone, 39 bases in frame from the first base. Taken from the germline V gene, the CDR1 and CDR2 loops are LGHNA and YNFKEQ. V was cut back by 0 bases and J by 7 bases, leaving a gap of 9 bases between them. TCRbeta CDR3 regions were amplified from genomic DNA using the immunoSEQ Assay, a bias-controlled multiplex PCR. In the original analysis: The number of nucleated cells in each sample was estimated from the amplification of reference gene primers within the assay. To quantify the absolute abundance of each unique TCRbeta CDR3 rearrangement, sequence reads were collapsed and filtered. For each sample, productive Simpson clonality was calculated as the square root of Simpson's diversity index across productive rearrangements. The immuneACCESS repertoire file appears here via TCRdb, limited to in-frame rearrangements. These files lack a portion of the clones; in checked studies, under half of the deficit traces to unresolved V genes, and the cause of the others is not known. Clonal size and the V and J genes are those of that table, whereas D and trimming came from the DNA. Across this sample there are approximately 470,000 clones, with approximately 83% seen only once. Roughly 3.1% of the sample comes from the top ten.

Each collaborating institution followed its own protocols to collect whole blood in K2EDTA tubes. For TCRbeta analysis, collaborators shipped samples as frozen whole blood, isolated PBMCs, or DNA extracted from either of those sample types. The sample was peripheral blood. The chain is assembled from TRBV4-2 and TRBJ1-1, and perhaps TRBD1 as D gene, on 5 matching bases. The sequence was collected from a human donor in a cohort sampled during active COVID-19. The CDR3 region: CASSQDLGGEAFF. The DNA reads TGTGCCAGCAGCCAAGATTTGGGGGGTGAAGCTTTCTTT.